The rows below give T cell receptor beta chains drawn from one sample of a study of T cells in Graves' hyperthyroidism and ophthalmopathy. TCRdb redid the calling of the multiplex PCR reads with MiXCR, one entry per CDR3 protein. The sample consists of more than 55,000 distinct CDR3 sequences, under 70% of them appearing once. The material sequenced was blood. The receptors were sampled from a woman aged 60 to 75 with Graves' ophthalmopathy. Each CDR3 is given with its conserved first and last residue. Each record gives: J gene, D gene, clone size, V gene, CDR3 length, CDR3 DNA, CDR3 protein. D genes are given only for firm matches. Rows give clone size only sometimes, using once, few, many, or a class for an expanded clone.

>TRBJ1-5|NA|NA|TRBV5-1|12
TGCGCCAGCAGCACGGACGGAACCTACGAGCATTTT
CASSTDGTYEHF
>TRBJ2-1|TRBD2|NA|TRBV9|16
TGTGCCAGCAGCCTCCGTGGACTAGCGGGCAGAGATGAGCAGTTCTTC
CASSLRGLAGRDEQFF
>TRBJ2-7|NA|many|TRBV5-5|15
TGTGCCAGCAGCCCATGGGACTCAAGCTCCTACGAGCAGTACTTC
CASSPWDSSSYEQYF
>TRBJ2-1|TRBD2|many|TRBV5-8|16
TGTGCCAGCAGCAGCTCTAGCGGGATGTCCTACAATGAGCAGTTCTTC
CASSSSSGMSYNEQFF
>TRBJ1-5|NA|NA|TRBV9|16
TGTGCCAGCAGCGTAGGTGTAGCGGGTGGAGGTCAGCCCCAGCATTTT
CASSVGVAGGGQPQHF
>TRBJ2-1|TRBD2|NA|TRBV10-3|15
TGTGCCATCAGTGGGGGGGCTAGCGGGAGTTTTGAGCAGTTCTTC
CAISGGASGSFEQFF
>TRBJ2-5|NA|many|TRBV20-1|15
TGCAGTGCTAGAGATATCCAGGGTCGTGTGGAGACCCAGTACTTC
CSARDIQGRVETQYF
>TRBJ1-5|NA|many|TRBV7-2|17
TGTGCCAGCAGCTTAGTCGGTCGGGGGCTGGGCAATCAGCCCCAGCATTTT
CASSLVGRGLGNQPQHF
>TRBJ2-1|NA|many|TRBV7-2|13
TGTGCCAGCAGCTGGGGCGGGCAGGGAGGGCAGTTCTTC
CASSWGGQGGQFF
>TRBJ1-2|NA|NA|TRBV7-3|13
TGTGCCAGCAGCTTAGTCCAGGACTATGGCTACACCTTC
CASSLVQDYGYTF
>TRBJ2-1|TRBD2|NA|TRBV20-1|14
TGCAGTGCCCCTAGCGGGAGAGAGGGAGATACGCAGTTCTTC
CSAPSGREGDTQFF
>TRBJ1-2|TRBD1|NA|TRBV29-1|13
TGCAGCTTAACCGGGACAGGTTCGGGAGGCTACACCTTC
CSLTGTGSGGYTF
>TRBJ1-1|NA|many|TRBV10-3|15
TGTGCCATCAGCGGATCAGGGACCCTGAACACTGAAGCTTTCTTT
CAISGSGTLNTEAFF
>TRBJ2-1|TRBD2|many|TRBV5-1|17
TGCGCCAGCAGCGCCGAACCGGGACTAGCGGCTGACAATGAGCAGTTCTTC
CASSAEPGLAADNEQFF
>TRBJ2-1|TRBD2|many|TRBV2|13
TGTGCCAGCAGTGAGACGGGAGGGGCCCGGCAGTTCTTC
CASSETGGARQFF
>TRBJ1-5|TRBD1|NA|TRBV24-1|15
TGTGCCACCAGTGACCCGGACAGGGTTAATCAGCCCCAGCATTTT
CATSDPDRVNQPQHF
>TRBJ2-3|NA|NA|TRBV7-8|16
TGTGCCAGCACCATACAGGGCCGAACTAGCACAGATACGCAGTATTTT
CASTIQGRTSTDTQYF
>TRBJ2-5|NA|once|TRBV9|23
NA
CASSVAYRSSGNTIYFGEETQYF
>TRBJ1-3|NA|many|TRBV14|17
TGTGCCAGCAGCCAACCCCCCAGGGCAGACTCTGGAAACACCATATATTTT
CASSQPPRADSGNTIYF
>TRBJ1-1|NA|many|TRBV12-3/TRBV12-4|20
TGTGCCAGCAGTTTTAGGGCTACGGGGGGTCCTGGTAACTTGAACACTGAAGCTTTCTTT
CASSFRATGGPGNLNTEAFF